This T cell receptor beta chain derives from a study of T-cell memory formation after mild COVID-19. TCRdb re-called the 5' RACE reads through MiXCR, storing one row per CDR3 protein. The sample lists roughly 600,000 distinct CDR3 sequences; roughly 18% were seen once. This clonotype turned up a few times. The sequence derives from an adult woman who had mild COVID-19 (a few samples of this study predate the infection). Cell type and time point are not known. The sample taken for sequencing was PBMCs or a T cell subset sorted from them (not recorded which).

CDR3 sequence: CASSLTQGVYGYTF. The DNA of the CDR3 is TGCGCCAGCAGCCTAACACAGGGAGTGTATGGCTACACCTTC. The chain combines TRBV5-1 with TRBJ1-2, with D perhaps TRBD1 (6 bases). CDR3 length: 14 residues. The V gene lost 4 bases and the J gene lost 5 bases, with 15 bases spanning the gap. CDR1 is SGHRS and CDR2 is YFSETQ in the germline V gene. The full variable domain, its missing parts supplied by reference TRBV5-1 and TRBJ1-2, is KAGVTQTPRYLIKTRGQQVTLSCSPISGHRSVSWYQQTPGQGLQFLFEYFSETQRNKGNFPGRFSGRQFSNSRSEMNVSTLELGDSALYLCASSLTQGVYGYTFGSGTRLTVV.